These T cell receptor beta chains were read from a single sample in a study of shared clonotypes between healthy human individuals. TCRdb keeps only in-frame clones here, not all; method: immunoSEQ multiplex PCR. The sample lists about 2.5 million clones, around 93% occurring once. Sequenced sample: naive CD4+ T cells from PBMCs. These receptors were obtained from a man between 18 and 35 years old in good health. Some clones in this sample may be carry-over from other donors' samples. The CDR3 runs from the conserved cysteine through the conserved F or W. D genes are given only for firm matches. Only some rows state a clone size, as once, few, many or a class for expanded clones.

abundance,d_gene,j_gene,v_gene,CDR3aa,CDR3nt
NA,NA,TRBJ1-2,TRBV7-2,CASSLAGGSGYGYTF,TGTGCCAGCAGCTTAGCGGGAGGGTCGGGCTATGGCTACACCTTC
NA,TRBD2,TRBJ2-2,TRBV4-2,CASSPRTSGTGELFF,TGTGCCAGCAGCCCGAGAACTAGCGGCACCGGGGAGCTGTTTTTT
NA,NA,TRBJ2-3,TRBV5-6,CASSFGPSPQYF,TGTGCCAGCAGCTTCGGACCTAGCCCGCAGTATTTT
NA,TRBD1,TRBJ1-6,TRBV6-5,CASSRGQNNSPLHF,TGTGCCAGCAGCCGGGGACAGAATAATTCACCCCTCCACTTT
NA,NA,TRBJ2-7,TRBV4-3,CASSQRAESYEQYF,TGCGCCAGCAGCCAGAGAGCGGAATCCTACGAGCAGTACTTC
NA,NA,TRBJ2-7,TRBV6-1,CASSVNRASGAYEQYF,TGTGCCAGCAGTGTCAACAGGGCAAGCGGGGCCTACGAGCAGTACTTC
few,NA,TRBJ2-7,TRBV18,CASSPLVGVGEQYF,TGTGCCAGCTCACCATTAGTTGGGGTGGGAGAGCAGTACTTC
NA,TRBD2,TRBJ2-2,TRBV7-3,CASSRGTSLSTGELFF,TGTGCCAGCAGCCGAGGGACTAGCCTTAGCACCGGGGAGCTGTTTTTT
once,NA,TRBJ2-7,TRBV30,CAWRASVKSYEQYF,TGTGCCTGGAGGGCTAGCGTCAAGTCCTACGAGCAGTACTTC
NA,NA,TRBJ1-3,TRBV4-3,CASSQDRILSSGNTIYF,TGCGCCAGCAGCCAAGATAGAATCCTGAGCTCTGGAAACACCATATATTTT
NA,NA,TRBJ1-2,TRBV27,CASSLWAQRNYGYTF,TGTGCCAGCAGTTTATGGGCCCAGCGTAACTATGGCTACACCTTC
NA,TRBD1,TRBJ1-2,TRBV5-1,CASSPPVGGGGGYTF,TGCGCCAGCAGCCCTCCCGTGGGGGGAGGGGGCGGCTACACCTTC
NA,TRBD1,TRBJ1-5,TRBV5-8,CASSAGTGLHQPQHF,TGTGCCAGCAGCGCCGGGACAGGGCTTCATCAGCCCCAGCATTTT
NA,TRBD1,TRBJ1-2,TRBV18,CASSDRVYGYTF,TGTGCCAGCTCCGACAGGGTTTATGGCTACACCTTC
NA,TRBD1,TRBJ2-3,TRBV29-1,CSVGQGADTQYF,TGCAGCGTGGGGCAGGGGGCAGATACGCAGTATTTT
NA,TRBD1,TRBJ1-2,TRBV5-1,CASSSSTGGYGYTF,TGCGCCAGCAGCTCCTCGACAGGGGGCTATGGCTACACCTTC
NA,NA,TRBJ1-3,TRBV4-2,CASSQRPNTIYF,TGTGCCAGCAGCCAACGGCCGAACACCATATATTTT
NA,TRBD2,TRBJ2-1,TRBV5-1,CASSFLAGVNNEQFF,TGCGCCAGCAGCTTTCTAGCGGGAGTGAACAATGAGCAGTTCTTC
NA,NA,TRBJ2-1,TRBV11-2,CASTLSSVYNEQFF,TGTGCCAGCACCCTGAGTTCGGTCTACAATGAGCAGTTCTTC
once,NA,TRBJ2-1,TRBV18,CASSPKRVPLGNEQFF,TGTGCCAGCTCACCGAAGCGGGTCCCGCTGGGTAATGAGCAGTTCTTC
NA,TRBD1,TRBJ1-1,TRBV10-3,CAISTGAAGSEAFF,TGTGCCATCAGTACAGGGGCCGCCGGTTCTGAAGCTTTCTTT
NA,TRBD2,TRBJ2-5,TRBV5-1,CASSPPTSGRAEEETQYF,TGCGCCAGCAGCCCTCCAACTAGCGGGAGGGCCGAGGAAGAGACCCAGTACTTC
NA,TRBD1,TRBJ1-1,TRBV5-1,CASKETGGYTEAFF,TGCGCCAGCAAAGAGACAGGGGGCTACACTGAAGCTTTCTTT
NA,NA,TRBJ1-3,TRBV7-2,CASMGISGNTIYF,TGTGCCAGCATGGGCATCTCTGGAAACACCATATATTTT
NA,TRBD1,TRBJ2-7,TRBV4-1,CASSTGTGASDRKYEQYF,TGCGCCAGCAGCACTGGGACAGGGGCGTCAGACCGTAAGTACGAGCAGTACTTC
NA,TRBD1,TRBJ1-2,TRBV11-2,CASSLVEGALKNGYTF,TGTGCCAGCAGCTTAGTAGAGGGGGCCCTTAAGAATGGCTACACCTTC
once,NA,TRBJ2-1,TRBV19,CASRQGSYNEQFF,TGTGCCAGTAGGCAGGGCTCCTACAATGAGCAGTTCTTC
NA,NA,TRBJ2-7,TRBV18,CASSPPTATGTYEQYF,TGTGCCAGCTCACCACCGACCGCGACAGGAACCTACGAGCAGTACTTC
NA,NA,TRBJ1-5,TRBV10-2,CASSESTAANQPQHF,TGCGCCAGCAGTGAATCTACGGCAGCTAATCAGCCCCAGCATTTT
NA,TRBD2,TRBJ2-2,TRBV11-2,CASSLSAYWTSGDTGELFF,TGTGCCAGCAGCTTATCGGCATATTGGACTAGCGGTGACACCGGGGAGCTGTTTTTT
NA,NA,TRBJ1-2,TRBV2,CASSDHSSYGYTF,TGTGCCAGCAGTGATCACAGCTCTTATGGCTACACCTTC
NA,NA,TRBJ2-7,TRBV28,CASSLAPYEQYF,TGTGCCAGCAGTTTAGCACCATACGAGCAGTACTTC
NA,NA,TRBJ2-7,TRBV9,CASSVGPAGSYEQYF,TGTGCCAGCAGCGTAGGGCCAGCTGGGTCCTACGAGCAGTACTTC
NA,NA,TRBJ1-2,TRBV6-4,CASGKIPHHGRVGRGYGYTF,TGTGCCAGCGGCAAAATACCCCACCACGGGAGGGTGGGCAGGGGCTATGGCTACACCTTC
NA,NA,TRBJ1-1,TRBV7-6,CASSEPGSTEAFF,TGTGCCAGCAGCGAGCCCGGGAGCACTGAAGCTTTCTTT
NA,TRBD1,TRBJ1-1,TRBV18,CASNPTRQGIEAFF,TGTGCCAGCAATCCTACTCGACAGGGGATTGAAGCTTTCTTT
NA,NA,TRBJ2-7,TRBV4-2,CASSQQGTNSYEQYF,TGTGCCAGCAGCCAACAGGGCACGAATTCCTACGAGCAGTACTTC
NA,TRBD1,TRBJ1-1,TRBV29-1,CSVEQRQGGTEAFF,TGCAGCGTTGAACAACGTCAGGGGGGCACTGAAGCTTTCTTT
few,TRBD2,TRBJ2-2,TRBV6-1,CASSEAPSGSAGELFF,TGTGCCAGCAGTGAAGCGCCTAGCGGGAGCGCCGGGGAGCTGTTTTTT
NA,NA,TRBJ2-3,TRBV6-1,CASSEGTSRGADTQYF,TGTGCCAGCAGTGAAGGGACTAGCAGGGGGGCGGATACGCAGTATTTT
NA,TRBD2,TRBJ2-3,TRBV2,CASSRGGLAGADTQYF,TGTGCCAGCAGTAGAGGGGGACTAGCGGGAGCGGATACGCAGTATTTT